This T cell receptor beta chain was identified in a study of blood T cell repertoires in COVID-19. TCRdb's table, derived via immunoSEQ multiplex PCR, lists solely in-frame clones and lacks some. The sample has 270,000 or so clones; 75% to 90% are singletons. Germline-derived CDR1 and CDR2 are KGHDR and SFDVKD. The ends were cut back, 7 bases at V and 4 bases at J, with 18 bases in the middle. CDR3 length: 15 residues. The specimen sequenced was peripheral blood. The clonotype was recovered from a woman aged 40 to 50 who had recovered from COVID-19. V and J are TRBV24-1 and TRBJ2-5, with D possibly matching TRBD2 (6 bases). The CDR3 DNA sequence: TGTGCCACCAGCTCTGGGCAGGGAGGAGGAGAGACCCAGTACTTC. This gives the protein CATSSGQGGGETQYF.